A selection of T cell receptor beta chains follows, all from one sample in a study of cytomegalovirus exposure and HLA in healthy donors. Libraries were prepared by immunoSEQ multiplex PCR; TCRdb keeps only in-frame clonotypes and omits some of them. The table has around 350,000 clones, 86% seen once. The sequencing sample was made of PBMCs. Receptors originate from a woman aged 18-29 years in good health and CMV-seronegative. The CDR3 runs from the conserved cysteine through the conserved F or W. The D gene is left open where the match is weak. Not every row has a clone size; where given, it reads once, few, many or a size class.

V	D	length	J	size	DNA	CDR3
TRBV30	TRBD1	13	TRBJ1-2	.	TGTGCCTGCACCGACAGGGGAGGGAGGGGCTACACCTTC	CACTDRGGRGYTF
TRBV6-5	.	13	TRBJ1-3	.	TGTGCCAGCAGGCCAGGGGTGGAAGACACCATATATTTT	CASRPGVEDTIYF
TRBV27	.	13	TRBJ2-5	.	TGTGCCAGCAGTTCTTGGGGGCAGGAGACCCAGTACTTC	CASSSWGQETQYF
TRBV30	TRBD2	14	TRBJ2-7	.	TGTGCCTGGAGAAGGCAGGGAGGGGTTTACGAGCAGTACTTC	CAWRRQGGVYEQYF
TRBV7-9	TRBD1	14	TRBJ1-5	.	TGTGCCAGCAGCTTAGGACAGGGGGTCGACAGCCAGCATTTT	CASSLGQGVDSQHF
TRBV28	.	15	TRBJ1-2	.	TGTGCCAGCAGTTTAAGGGGTAACCCCCTCTATGGCTACACCTTC	CASSLRGNPLYGYTF
TRBV7-9	TRBD2	19	TRBJ2-1	.	TGTGCCAGCAGCATATGGACTAGCGGGAGAGGGGACTCCTACAATGAGCAGTTCTTC	CASSIWTSGRGDSYNEQFF
TRBV7-9	TRBD1	15	TRBJ1-6	.	TGTGCCAGCAATCTTCCGACAGGGCCGGGTTCACCCCTCCACTTT	CASNLPTGPGSPLHF
TRBV29-1	TRBD1	18	TRBJ2-1	.	TGCAGCGTTGAAGGGTCAACTCAAGACAGGGCCTCATCCAATGAGCAGTTCTTC	CSVEGSTQDRASSNEQFF
TRBV28	.	13	TRBJ1-2	.	TGTGCCAGCAGTTTGACTGGCGGAAGGGGCTACACCTTC	CASSLTGGRGYTF
TRBV14	TRBD2	18	TRBJ2-1	.	TGTGCCAGCAGCCAAGCTTTTACCGGGACTAGACGTGACAATGAGCAGTTCTTC	CASSQAFTGTRRDNEQFF
TRBV27	.	15	TRBJ1-4	.	TGTGCCAGCAGTTTATCGAGGGACAAAGGCGAAAAACTGTTTTTT	CASSLSRDKGEKLFF
TRBV30	.	11	TRBJ1-4	few	TGTGCCTGGAGTATATCGGAAAAACTGTTTTTT	CAWSISEKLFF
TRBV27	TRBD1	21	TRBJ1-1	.	TGTGCCAGCAGTTTTATTTTTCCTCCGGGACAGGGAATCTTACAGGACACTGAAGCTTTCTTT	CASSFIFPPGQGILQDTEAFF
TRBV5-1	.	13	TRBJ2-1	once	TGCGCCAGCAGCTCCAGGGGTTACAATGAGCAGTTCTTC	CASSSRGYNEQFF
TRBV7-5	.	15	TRBJ2-7	.	TGTGTCAGAAGCCCCGATGACAGGCTCTCCTACGAGCAGTACTTC	CVRSPDDRLSYEQYF
TRBV7-2	.	13	TRBJ1-6	.	TGTGCCAGCAGCTTGCAGTCGGGTTCACCCCTCCACTTT	CASSLQSGSPLHF
TRBV6-6	.	16	TRBJ1-2	.	TGTGCCAGCAGTTACCCCCGAGGGGGAACTAACTATGGCTACACCTTC	CASSYPRGGTNYGYTF
TRBV4-1	TRBD1	16	TRBJ1-1	once	TGCGCCAGCAGCCACCCGGGACAGGGGACGGGCACTGAAGCTTTCTTT	CASSHPGQGTGTEAFF
TRBV28	TRBD2	16	TRBJ2-7	.	TGTGCCAGCAGTCCCCGACTAGCGGGAGGGCCTTACGAGCAGTACTTC	CASSPRLAGGPYEQYF
TRBV18	TRBD1	17	TRBJ2-7	.	TGTGCCAGCTCACCTCCAAATCCGGGACAGGGTATATACGAGCAGTACTTC	CASSPPNPGQGIYEQYF
TRBV6-1	.	12	TRBJ1-5	.	TGTCCCAATGGGCATAGCAATCAGCCCCAGCATTTT	CPNGHSNQPQHF
TRBV5-1	TRBD2	16	TRBJ2-3	.	TGCGCCAGCAGCCCTGGAGGGGTAGCGGGAGTGGATACGCAGTATTTT	CASSPGGVAGVDTQYF
TRBV2	.	15	TRBJ2-2	.	TGTGCCAGCAGTGCGGTAAACAGGGATACCGGGGAGCTGTTTTTT	CASSAVNRDTGELFF
TRBV6-1	TRBD1	17	TRBJ1-2	.	TGTGCCAGCAGTGAATCCGGGACAGCACTGGGGAACTATGGCTACACCTTC	CASSESGTALGNYGYTF
TRBV5-1	.	15	TRBJ2-2	.	TGCGCCAGCAGCTTGGGCGCCGGTGAGTCCGGGGAGCTGTTTTTT	CASSLGAGESGELFF
TRBV4-2	TRBD1	14	TRBJ2-2	.	TGTGCCAGCAGCCCGGGACAGGGATCCGGGGAGCTGTTTTTT	CASSPGQGSGELFF
TRBV5-4	.	12	TRBJ2-7	few	TGTGCCACCCAGGGGGGCTCCTACGAGCAGTACTTC	CATQGGSYEQYF
TRBV5-4	.	16	TRBJ1-1	.	TGTGCCAGCAGCGTCGCAAATTGGGGCGGGAACACTGAAGCTTTCTTT	CASSVANWGGNTEAFF
TRBV9	.	15	TRBJ1-1	.	TGTGCCAGCAGCGTAGAAAGAGGAGGAGACACTGAAGCTTTCTTT	CASSVERGGDTEAFF
TRBV9	TRBD1	17	TRBJ1-2	.	TGTGCCAGCAGCGTAAGGAGCGGGGCAGGGGGCGGCTATGGCTACACCTTC	CASSVRSGAGGGYGYTF
TRBV7-9	.	15	TRBJ2-7	.	TGTGCCAGCAGCTGGGGGCCGAGAGACTGGTACGAGCAGTACTTC	CASSWGPRDWYEQYF
TRBV5-5	TRBD1	14	TRBJ1-6	.	TGTGCCAGCAGTCTCGACAGGGGGCATTCACCCCTCCACTTT	CASSLDRGHSPLHF
TRBV4-1	TRBD1	14	TRBJ2-7	.	TGCGCCAGCAGCCTTAGGACAGGAGGCGGCGAGCAGTACTTC	CASSLRTGGGEQYF
TRBV6-1	TRBD1	15	TRBJ2-5	.	TGTGCCAGCAGGCTTGACAGGGGGCGCATGGAGACCCAGTACTTC	CASRLDRGRMETQYF
TRBV5-4	.	14	TRBJ1-2	.	TGTGCCAGCAGCTTGGTGGGCAGTTCTCTAGGCTACACCTTC	CASSLVGSSLGYTF
TRBV28	TRBD1	14	TRBJ1-1	.	TGTGCCTCCCAAGACAGGGGGCGGGGTTGGCGTGCTTTCTTT	CASQDRGRGWRAFF
TRBV27	TRBD1	17	TRBJ2-3	.	TGTGCCAGCGGAAACCTCCCGGGACAGGGGATTGGAGATACGCAGTATTTT	CASGNLPGQGIGDTQYF
TRBV1	.	12	TRBJ2-1	.	TGCACCAGCAGCCTGACTTACAATGAGCAGTTCTTC	CTSSLTYNEQFF
TRBV6-1	.	15	TRBJ2-7	.	TGTGCCAGCAGTGTAAACAGAATCTCTTCCTACGAGCAGTACTTC	CASSVNRISSYEQYF
TRBV2	TRBD1	15	TRBJ1-2	.	TGTGCCAGCAGTGAACTAAGGACAGGGGGTTATGGCTACACCTTC	CASSELRTGGYGYTF
TRBV7-8	.	14	TRBJ2-3	.	TGTGCCAGCAGCTTACGGCGGAGCACAGATACGCAGTATTTT	CASSLRRSTDTQYF
TRBV6-1	.	14	TRBJ2-7	.	TGTGCCAGCAGTGGTTTGGGGCTTTCCTACGAGCAGTACTTC	CASSGLGLSYEQYF
TRBV27	TRBD1	17	TRBJ2-2	.	TGTGCCAGCAGTTCCGGAACCGGGACAGCAGGGCCCGGGGAGCTGTTTTTT	CASSSGTGTAGPGELFF
TRBV11-2	TRBD2	16	TRBJ2-3	once	TGTGCCAGCAGCTCCACTAGCGGAATTAGCACAGATACGCAGTATTTT	CASSSTSGISTDTQYF
TRBV30	.	12	TRBJ1-3	.	TGTGCCTGGAGTGTACAGGGAAACACCATATATTTT	CAWSVQGNTIYF
TRBV28	TRBD2	19	TRBJ2-7	.	TGTGCCAGCAGTTTCCCCACTGTAGGTCCGGGACTACAAACCTACGAGCAGTACTTC	CASSFPTVGPGLQTYEQYF
TRBV5-4	.	13	TRBJ1-2	.	TGTGCCAGCAGCTTGCCCGGGGGAGATGGCTACACCTTC	CASSLPGGDGYTF
TRBV7-8	TRBD2	17	TRBJ2-1	once	TGTGCCAGCAGCCAAATCAGAAGACTAGCGGGGGGTAAAGAGCAGTTCTTC	CASSQIRRLAGGKEQFF
TRBV4-1	.	16	TRBJ2-1	.	TGCGCCAGCAGCCAAGAACCGGGGGCTCACAGGGGTGAGCAGTTCTTC	CASSQEPGAHRGEQFF
TRBV2	.	10	TRBJ1-1	.	TGTGCCGGGGGGGGCGCGATAGCTTTCTTT	CAGGGAIAFF
TRBV4-1	TRBD1	14	TRBJ2-3	.	TGCGCCAGCAGTCGGACAGGGGGCGAGCGTACGCAGTATTTT	CASSRTGGERTQYF
TRBV4-1	TRBD1	16	TRBJ1-5	few	TGCGCCAGCAGCCAGGACACAGGGGGGAGCAATCAGCCCCAGCATTTT	CASSQDTGGSNQPQHF
TRBV29-1	TRBD2	16	TRBJ2-2	.	TGCAGCGTTGAAGATCGCGGGGGGACCGGCACCGGGGAGCTGTTTTTT	CSVEDRGGTGTGELFF
TRBV6-4	TRBD1	15	TRBJ1-4	.	TGTGCCAGCAGTCGGACAGGGGAGAGGGGTGAAAAACTGTTTTTT	CASSRTGERGEKLFF
TRBV7-9	TRBD2	16	TRBJ2-2	.	TGTGCCAGCAGCTCTCCCCCCGGGAGGGTAGCCGGGGAGCTGTTTTTT	CASSSPPGRVAGELFF
TRBV10-2	.	20	TRBJ2-7	.	TGCGCCAGCACCCAACTTCCTGGGACAGGGACTAGGGGGGGCATCTACGAGCAGTACTTC	CASTQLPGTGTRGGIYEQYF
TRBV7-2	.	15	TRBJ2-5	.	TGTGCCAGCAGCTTAGCGCAGTGGAGCGGAGAGACCCAGTACTTC	CASSLAQWSGETQYF
TRBV2	TRBD1	14	TRBJ1-4	.	TGTGCCAACCGACAGGGTACAACTAATGAAAAACTGTTTTTT	CANRQGTTNEKLFF
TRBV9	TRBD2	15	TRBJ2-5	.	TGTGCCAGCAGCGCTGGCGGACTAGCGTCACAGACCCAGTACTTC	CASSAGGLASQTQYF